One and the same sample provided the 30 T cell receptor beta chains below, sequenced in a study of lymphopenia after photon versus proton radiotherapy. Here immunoSEQ multiplex PCR was the method, and the copy in TCRdb shows in-frame clones only, minus some. The sample has almost 25,000 clones, over 80% seen once. The sequences come from peripheral blood, collected from a patient treated with proton-based radiotherapy. The origin of the receptors is a woman in her 70s with pancreatic cancer.

The chain links TRBV4-3 to TRBJ2-1, with no clear D. Looked up from germline, CDR1 is LGHNA and CDR2 is YSLEER. Trimming took 0 bases from V and 5 from J, leaving 5 bases between them. The CDR3 consists of 13 residues. The DNA of the CDR3 is TGCGCCAGCAGCCAAGATGGAAACAATGAGCAGTTCTTC. Encoded protein: CASSQDGNNEQFF.

With regard to this clone: This likely came from a read error, as a far larger clone is one base away. The chain couples TRBV11-3 to TRBJ2-2; D is unclear. The V gene lost 5 bases and the J gene lost 6 bases, with 19 bases spanning the gap. This CDR3 has 16 residues. Germline assignment: CDR1 SGHNT and CDR2 YENEEA. CDR3 DNA: TGTGCCAGCAGCCAAGAAGGTCAGGCTCTCGCCGGGGAGCTGTTTTTT. It encodes CASSQEGQALAGELFF.

V usage is TRBV5-4 and J usage is TRBJ2-3; D is unresolved. Per germline, CDR1 SGHNT and CDR2 YYREEE (reference sequence). The ends were cut back, 3 bases at V and 3 bases at J, with 8 bases in the middle. This CDR3 comprises 13 residues. The CDR3 loop is CASSSGYTDTQYF. The CDR3 DNA follows: TGTGCCAGCAGCTCGGGCTATACAGATACGCAGTATTTT.

This chain connects TRBV5-1 to TRBJ2-5; 11 nucleotides align to TRBD2. Judging by the DNA end, TRBJ2-7 fits better; the J call may be wrong. Germline CDR1 is SGHRS and CDR2 is YFSETQ. The CDR3 covers 16 residues. The DNA of the CDR3 is TGCGCCAGCAGCACTCTAGCGGGAGGAGGCTCGGACGAGCAGTACTTC. It yields the protein CASSTLAGGGSDEQYF.

The chain uses TRBV6-4 and TRBJ2-2; no clear D gene. CDR1 MRHNA and CDR2 SNTAGT come from the germline V gene. This CDR3 spans 14 amino acids. Between the trimmed V and J ends, which lost 6 bases and 0 bases, there was a span of 8 bases. CDR3 protein: CASREQTNTGELFF. CDR3 DNA sequence: TGTGCCAGCAGAGAGCAAACGAACACCGGGGAGCTGTTTTTT.

The chain recombines TRBV28 with TRBJ2-1; 12 bases match TRBD2. CDR3 length: 12 residues. With 3 bases clipped from V and 14 bases from J, the junction kept 2 bases outside the gene matches. Per the germline V gene, CDR1 is MDHEN and CDR2 is SYDVKM. CDR3 residues: CASSLLAGGEFF. CDR3 coding DNA: TGTGCCAGCAGTTTGCTAGCGGGGGGGGAGTTCTTC.

The rearrangement joins TRBV7-2 to TRBJ2-5; D is ambiguous. Germline loops: CDR1 SGHTA, CDR2 FQGNSA. V lost 1 base to trimming and J lost 5 bases, with 5 bases between them. The CDR3 runs to 12 residues. The CDR3 region is CASSLVSETQYF. The CDR3 DNA reads TGTGCCAGCAGCTTAGTATCCGAGACCCAGTACTTC. The full variable domain, completed using reference TRBV7-2 and TRBJ2-5, is GAGVSQSPSNKVTEKGKDVELRCDPISGHTALYWYRQSLGQGLEFLIYFQGNSAPDKSGLPSDRFSAERTGGSVSTLTIQRTQQEDSAVYLCASSLVSETQYFGPGTRLLVL.

The gene calls are TRBV28 and TRBJ2-1, with TRBD2 matching 8 bases. CDR1 and CDR2 from the germline V gene are MDHEN and SYDVKM. V was clipped by 6 bases and J by 3 bases; unmatched bases: 19. The CDR3 length is 19 residues. The CDR3 protein is CASSPSGLVGSGLYNEQFF. CDR3 sequence (DNA): TGTGCCAGCAGCCCCTCGGGACTAGTTGGGAGCGGCCTCTACAATGAGCAGTTCTTC.

With respect to this clone: Other DNA variants within this sample encode the same CDR3. The gene calls are TRBV11-3 and TRBJ2-3, with D perhaps being TRBD1 or TRBD2 (5 bases each). Trimming left V 1 base short and J 2 bases short, with 13 bases between. Germline V CDR1 and CDR2: SGHNT, YENEEA. This CDR3 region has 16 residues. As DNA, the CDR3 is TGTGCCAGCAGCTTAGCGGGCCGGGGCTCCACAGATACGCAGTATTTT. Translation gives CASSLAGRGSTDTQYF.

The chain is built from TRBV6-1 and TRBJ2-1; no clear D. V lost 3 bases, J lost 9 bases, and 12 bases lay in between. The CDR3 length is 13 residues. Per germline, CDR1 MNHNS and CDR2 SASEGT. The CDR3 DNA sequence: TGTGCCAGCAGTGATGGAGCTGGTCTTGAGCAGTTCTTC. Residues: CASSDGAGLEQFF.

CDR3 DNA sequence: TGTGCCAGTAGTCGGACACCTAGCACAGATACGCAGTATTTT. This translates into CASSRTPSTDTQYF. This chain uses TRBV19 with TRBJ2-3; the D gene is possibly TRBD1 (5 bases). There are 14 residues in the CDR3. Germline CDR1 reads LNHDA; CDR2 reads SQIVND (reference sequence). V gave up 5 bases and J gave up 0 bases, with 9 bases separating them. Looking up the rest from reference TRBV19 and TRBJ2-3 gives the full variable domain: DGGITQSPKYLFRKEGQNVTLSCEQNLNHDAMYWYRQDPGQGLRLIYYSQIVNDFQKGDIAEGYSVSREKKESFPLTVTSAQKNPTAFYLCASSRTPSTDTQYFGPGTRLTVL.

This rearrangement joins TRBV7-3 to TRBJ2-3, with 8 bases aligning to TRBD1. The germline V gene has CDR1 SGHTA and CDR2 FQGTGA. After removal of 3 bases from V and 2 bases from J, the junction contained 4 bases not matched to a gene. CDR3 length equals 15 residues. CDR3 in amino acids: CASSLAGGTTDTQYF. The CDR3 DNA reads as TGTGCCAGCAGCTTGGCAGGGGGCACCACAGATACGCAGTATTTT.

This clone was picked up a small number of times. The chain is built from TRBV28 and TRBJ1-1; 8 nucleotides align to TRBD1. The CDR3 loop spans 15 amino acids. The V gene's germline CDR1 is MDHEN and CDR2 SYDVKM. The ends lost 4 bases at V and 6 bases at J; junction bases unmatched: 10. The DNA of the CDR3 is TGTGCCAGCAGTTCCATAGCAGGGGGCGCAGCTGAAGCTTTCTTT. Its protein product is CASSSIAGGAAEAFF.

This sequence joins TRBV4-3 and TRBJ2-3; no clear D. The germline V and J ends were trimmed by 1 base and 2 bases, with 7 bases remaining between them. Germline V gene lookup returns CDR1 LGHNA and CDR2 YSLEER. The CDR3 sequence is 14 residues long. For the CDR3, the DNA is TGCGCCAGCAGCCAAGTGCAGTACACAGATACGCAGTATTTT. It specifies CASSQVQYTDTQYF.

The rearrangement joins TRBV6-6 to TRBJ1-4; the D is unclear. The CDR3 sequence is 14 residues long. Germline V lookup: CDR1 MNHNY, CDR2 SVGAGI (reference sequence). V shed 5 bases and J shed 4 bases, with 11 bases lying between them. CDR3 nucleotide sequence: TGTGCCAGCAGTCCCGCGGGAGGTAATGAAAAACTGTTTTTT. As protein: CASSPAGGNEKLFF.

V is TRBV27 and J is TRBJ2-1; TRBD1 matches at 11 bases. CDR3 length: 18 amino acids. V lost 5 bases, J lost 6 bases, and 15 bases stayed unmatched. Germline V gene sequence: CDR1 MNHEY, CDR2 SMNVEV (reference sequence). The CDR3 loop reads CASSNDPRDRGVGNEQFF. DNA for the CDR3: TGTGCCAGCAGTAATGATCCTAGGGACAGGGGGGTAGGCAATGAGCAGTTCTTC.

The chain combines TRBV9 with TRBJ2-1; 7 bases agree with TRBD2. Unmatched junction bases numbered 7, after V lost 7 bases and J lost 3 bases. The CDR3 is 14 amino acids. CDR1 and CDR2 from the germline V gene are SGDLS and YYNGEE. The CDR3 region is CASGRGRGYNEQFF. The DNA for the CDR3 is TGTGCCAGCGGGCGGGGGAGAGGCTACAATGAGCAGTTCTTC.

This chain joins TRBV6-5 and TRBJ1-2; a possible D gene is TRBD1 (6 bases). The CDR3 runs to 13 residues. The germline CDR1 and CDR2 sequences are MNHEY and SVGAGI. Trimming left V 5 bases short and J 8 bases short, with 15 bases between. The chain's CDR3 is CASSPRTAWGYTF. DNA of the CDR3: TGTGCCAGCAGTCCCAGGACAGCCTGGGGCTACACCTTC.

This chain connects TRBV27 to TRBJ2-1; D is unclear. The germline V and J ends were trimmed by 4 bases and 0 bases, with 7 bases remaining between them. Germline-derived CDR1 and CDR2 are MNHEY and SMNVEV (reference sequence). This CDR3 is 14 amino acids long. CDR3 loop: CASSSRSSYNEQFF. In DNA, the CDR3 is TGTGCCAGCAGTTCCCGGAGCTCCTACAATGAGCAGTTCTTC.

The chain joins TRBV28 to TRBJ1-6; 9 nucleotides agree with TRBD1. Looked up from germline, CDR1 is MDHEN and CDR2 is SYDVKM. The ends lost 10 bases at V and 5 bases at J; junction bases unmatched: 9. CDR3 length equals 15 residues. The CDR3 is CATRLRTGDNSPLHF. The CDR3 DNA reads TGTGCCACCCGCCTGAGGACAGGGGATAATTCACCCCTCCACTTT.

The V gene is TRBV7-9, the J gene TRBJ1-1, with D possibly being TRBD1 (5 bases). The CDR3 is made up of 15 amino acids. V was cut by 3 bases and J by 0 bases, with 11 bases left in between. Germline V gene data show CDR1 as SEHNR and CDR2 as FQNEAQ (reference sequence). CDR3 sequence reads: CASSFARTLNTEAFF. In DNA form, the CDR3 reads TGTGCCAGCAGCTTCGCGCGGACACTGAACACTGAAGCTTTCTTT. The complete variable domain, with remaining parts taken from reference TRBV7-9 and TRBJ1-1, reads DTGVSQNPRHKITKRGQNVTFRCDPISEHNRLYWYRQTLGQGPEFLTYFQNEAQLEKSRLLSDRFSAERPKGSFSTLEIQRTEQGDSAMYLCASSFARTLNTEAFFGQGTRLTVV.

This sequence joins TRBV5-1 and TRBJ2-1; a weak D match, TRBD1 (6 bases). The germline gives CDR1 SGHRS, CDR2 YFSETQ. The CDR3 runs 15 residues. The ends were cut back, 1 base at V and 3 bases at J, with 11 bases in the middle. In nucleotides, the CDR3 is TGCGCCAGCAGCTTGCCCGGACAGAACTACAATGAGCAGTTCTTC. Translating gives CASSLPGQNYNEQFF.

The CDR3 DNA reads TGTGCCAGCAGTGAAGAAACTCTGAGCTCCTACGAGCAGTACTTC. Translation: CASSEETLSSYEQYF. The genes are TRBV6-1 and TRBJ2-7; D remains ambiguous. The CDR3 is 15 amino acids. With 1 base removed from V and 0 bases from J, the gap between germline ends came to 10 bases. Germline V gene sequence: CDR1 MNHNS, CDR2 SASEGT.

The chain employs TRBV5-1 and TRBJ2-7, with D perhaps matching TRBD2 (5 bases). Trimming shortened V by 0 bases and J by 3 bases, and 7 bases separated the two germline ends. Germline CDR1 and CDR2: SGHRS and YFSETQ. This CDR3 has 13 residues. DNA for the CDR3: TGCGCCAGCAGCTTGGCACGGGACTACGAGCAGTACTTC. This codes for CASSLARDYEQYF. Using reference TRBV5-1 and TRBJ2-7 for the parts outside the CDR3, the full variable domain is KAGVTQTPRYLIKTRGQQVTLSCSPISGHRSVSWYQQTPGQGLQFLFEYFSETQRNKGNFPGRFSGRQFSNSRSEMNVSTLELGDSALYLCASSLARDYEQYFGPGTRLTVT.

The V call is TRBV4-3, the J call TRBJ2-2; unclear D gene. Germline lookup yields CDR1 LGHNA and CDR2 YSLEER. The CDR3 runs to 16 residues. The V end was cut by 5 bases, the J end by 3 bases, with 16 bases between. The CDR3 reads CASSLTPPPDTGELFF. DNA of the CDR3: TGCGCCAGCAGCTTAACTCCCCCTCCAGACACCGGGGAGCTGTTTTTT.

The chain is built from TRBV10-3 and TRBJ2-1, with 10 bases aligning to TRBD2. V gave up 10 bases and J gave up 9 bases; unmatched junction bases: 9. The CDR3 contains 13 residues. The germline V gene has CDR1 ENHRY and CDR2 SYGVKD. The CDR3 region has the DNA TGTGCCACCCTAGCGGGAGAGGGGGGTGAGCAGTTCTTC. This translates into CATLAGEGGEQFF.

This clone was counted only a few times. This chain connects TRBV27 to TRBJ1-2; 8 positions match TRBD1. Per germline, CDR1 MNHEY and CDR2 SMNVEV (reference sequence). The CDR3 length is 14 residues. The V gene end was trimmed by 4 bases and the J gene end by 6 bases; junction bases not matched to a gene: 7. CDR3 loop: CASSYNGQGNGYTF. In DNA form, the CDR3 reads TGTGCCAGCAGTTACAATGGACAGGGTAATGGCTACACCTTC.

The chain carries TRBV2 and TRBJ2-7; TRBD1 aligns across 10 bases. J lost 3 bases, V lost 5 bases, and 4 bases had no gene match. Germline CDR1 is SNHLY and CDR2 is FYNNEI. The CDR3 length is 14 residues. The CDR3 is CASSPRTGGYEQYF. The CDR3 DNA is TGTGCCAGCAGTCCTAGGACAGGGGGCTACGAGCAGTACTTC.

This clone was picked up one time. The gene calls are TRBV19 and TRBJ2-3, with 8 bases matching TRBD1. The CDR3 spans 17 residues. The trim removed 6 bases at V and 3 bases at J, leaving 14 bases unmatched. The germline CDR1 and CDR2 sequences are LNHDA and SQIVND (reference sequence). The CDR3 nucleotides are TGTGCCAGTAGAGTTGGGACAGGACTAAGGGGAACAGATACGCAGTATTTT. Translated: CASRVGTGLRGTDTQYF.

The gene calls are TRBV7-9 and TRBJ2-2; perhaps TRBD2 as D (6 bases). This CDR3 is 14 amino acids long. The V and J ends lost 5 bases and 3 bases respectively, with 10 bases between them. Germline values: CDR1 SEHNR, CDR2 FQNEAQ (reference sequence). The CDR3 sequence: CASSLRGDTGELFF. CDR3 in DNA: TGTGCCAGCAGCCTCCGCGGGGACACCGGGGAGCTGTTTTTT.